These T cell receptor beta chains were read from a single sample in a study of STAT5B mutations in CD4+ large granular lymphocyte leukemia. The repertoire was sequenced with immunoSEQ multiplex PCR; TCRdb's copy has only in-frame clones and lacks some. The table lists just over 40,000 clones, 65% to 85% of them singletons. The source material was CD4+ T cells from blood buffy coats. These receptor sequences come from a human donor in good health. Each CDR3 is given with its conserved first and last residue. The D gene is left open where the match is weak. The size of a clone is reported for some rows only, either as once, few or many, or as a class for expanded clones.

abundance | j_gene | d_gene | v_gene | len | CDR3aa | CDR3nt
. | TRBJ1-3 | TRBD1 | TRBV28 | 13 | CASIQGPGNTIYF | TGTGCCAGTATACAGGGGCCTGGAAACACCATATATTTT
. | TRBJ1-6 | . | TRBV2 | 15 | CASRAGTLYNSPLHF | TGTGCCAGCAGGGCCGGGACACTATATAATTCACCCCTCCACTTT
. | TRBJ2-7 | TRBD2 | TRBV27 | 14 | CASSSRRGAYEQYF | TGTGCCAGCAGTTCTCGGCGGGGGGCATACGAGCAGTACTTC
. | TRBJ2-1 | TRBD2 | TRBV18 | 16 | CASSPTSGGSYNEQFF | TGTGCCAGCTCACCGACTAGCGGGGGGTCCTACAATGAGCAGTTCTTC
. | TRBJ1-3 | . | TRBV9 | 15 | CASSASGPGGNTIYF | TGTGCCAGCAGCGCCTCCGGGCCTGGCGGAAACACCATATATTTT
. | TRBJ2-1 | TRBD2 | TRBV18 | 15 | CASSPPSSGYNEQFF | TGTGCCAGCTCACCACCGTCTAGCGGCTACAATGAGCAGTTCTTC
. | TRBJ2-3 | . | TRBV4-1 | 15 | CASSHGIRGGDTQYF | TGCGCCAGCAGCCACGGGATACGGGGTGGGGATACGCAGTATTTT
. | TRBJ1-3 | . | TRBV9 | 14 | CASSVSQSGNTIYF | TGTGCCAGCAGCGTATCACAGAGTGGAAACACCATATATTTT
. | TRBJ1-4 | . | TRBV4-2 | 17 | CASSQEPTGGGNEKLFF | TGTGCCAGCAGCCAAGAACCCACGGGGGGAGGTAATGAAAAACTGTTTTTT
. | TRBJ2-5 | TRBD2 | TRBV2 | 16 | CASSATSGGMQETQYF | TGTGCCAGCAGTGCTACTAGCGGGGGCATGCAAGAGACCCAGTACTTC
. | TRBJ2-1 | TRBD1 | TRBV18 | 14 | CASSSGQGAGEQFF | TGTGCCAGCTCATCTGGACAGGGGGCTGGTGAGCAGTTCTTC
. | TRBJ1-3 | . | TRBV5-5 | 15 | CASSLAGSRRNTIYF | TGTGCCAGCAGCTTGGCAGGGTCCAGGAGAAACACCATATATTTT
. | TRBJ2-1 | . | TRBV19 | 15 | CASSIEPAVYNEQFF | TGTGCCAGTAGTATAGAGCCAGCCGTCTACAATGAGCAGTTCTTC
. | TRBJ1-2 | . | TRBV7-2 | 14 | CASSFYQGHHGYTF | TGTGCCAGCAGCTTTTATCAGGGTCATCATGGCTACACCTTC
. | TRBJ1-1 | . | TRBV18 | 14 | CASSPPAHRTEAFF | TGTGCCAGCTCACCTCCGGCCCATAGGACTGAAGCTTTCTTT
. | TRBJ2-3 | . | TRBV5-1 | 16 | CASSLSPGGATDTQYF | TGCGCCAGCAGCTTGTCTCCAGGGGGGGCCACAGATACGCAGTATTTT
. | TRBJ1-1 | TRBD1 | TRBV19 | 15 | CASTRTGIMNTEAFF | TGTGCCAGTACTCGGACAGGGATTATGAACACTGAAGCTTTCTTT
. | TRBJ2-1 | TRBD1 | TRBV7-7 | 15 | CASSLGQGPYNEQFF | TGTGCCAGCAGCCTGGGACAGGGTCCCTACAATGAGCAGTTCTTC
. | TRBJ1-1 | . | TRBV7-9 | 14 | CASSLGLPNTEAFF | TGTGCCAGCAGCTTAGGTCTCCCGAACACTGAAGCTTTCTTT
. | TRBJ2-2 | TRBD2 | TRBV5-8 | 13 | CASSRTSTGELFF | TGTGCCAGCAGCCGGACTAGCACCGGGGAGCTGTTTTTT
. | TRBJ2-5 | . | TRBV28 | 14 | CASSPPISPETQYF | TGTGCCAGCAGTCCGCCCATCTCGCCAGAGACCCAGTACTTC
once | TRBJ2-5 | . | TRBV10-3 | 15 | CAISEIYQNGETQYF | TGTGCCATCAGTGAAATATATCAGAACGGGGAGACCCAGTACTTC
. | TRBJ1-3 | TRBD1 | TRBV28 | 14 | CATSTGGSGNTIYF | TGTGCCACATCGACAGGGGGCTCTGGAAACACCATATATTTT
. | TRBJ2-3 | . | TRBV14 | 14 | CASNLARSTDTQYF | TGTGCCAGCAACCTAGCGAGAAGCACAGATACGCAGTATTTT
. | TRBJ2-2 | . | TRBV27 | 14 | CASRQQGSPGELFF | TGTGCCAGCAGACAACAGGGTTCTCCCGGGGAGCTGTTTTTT
few | TRBJ1-1 | . | TRBV30 | 11 | CAWSVPKEAFF | TGTGCCTGGAGTGTACCTAAAGAAGCTTTCTTT
. | TRBJ2-7 | TRBD1 | TRBV5-1 | 14 | CASRDGTGSHEQYF | TGCGCCAGCAGGGACGGGACAGGGTCCCACGAGCAGTACTTC
. | TRBJ1-5 | . | TRBV29-1 | 13 | CSVVDGWGQPQHF | TGCAGCGTTGTGGATGGTTGGGGTCAGCCCCAGCATTTT
. | TRBJ2-3 | . | TRBV6-5 | 14 | CASSSQGMADTQYF | TGTGCCAGCAGCTCTCAGGGGATGGCAGATACGCAGTATTTT
. | TRBJ2-7 | . | TRBV19 | 16 | CASSIDLRDGLYEQYF | TGTGCCAGTAGTATAGATCTACGGGACGGCCTATACGAGCAGTACTTC
. | TRBJ2-1 | . | TRBV5-3 | 17 | CARSLEPWRGQDNEQFF | TGTGCCAGAAGCTTGGAGCCTTGGAGGGGCCAGGACAATGAGCAGTTCTTC
. | TRBJ1-2 | TRBD1 | TRBV5-4 | 15 | CASGLGSDRELGYTF | TGTGCCAGCGGGCTTGGCTCTGACAGGGAGCTCGGCTACACCTTC
few | TRBJ1-5 | . | TRBV25-1 | 13 | CASSAIGNQPQHF | TGTGCCAGCAGTGCAATTGGCAATCAGCCCCAGCATTTT
. | TRBJ2-2 | . | TRBV18 | 16 | CASSPVGSANTGELFF | TGTGCCAGCTCACCGGTAGGGTCCGCGAACACCGGGGAGCTGTTTTTT
. | TRBJ1-1 | . | TRBV18 | 14 | CASSPPGLQPEAFF | TGTGCCAGCTCACCGCCTGGGCTCCAACCTGAAGCTTTCTTT
. | TRBJ1-2 | . | TRBV27 | 16 | CASRRAGERSNYGYTF | TGTGCCAGCAGGCGGGCAGGGGAGAGATCTAACTATGGCTACACCTTC
. | TRBJ2-3 | TRBD2 | TRBV27 | 15 | CASSFGRGSTDTQYF | TGTGCCAGCAGTTTTGGGAGGGGCTCTACAGATACGCAGTATTTT
. | TRBJ1-4 | . | TRBV2 | 14 | CASTRDNRVEKLFF | TGTGCCAGCACCAGGGACAACCGGGTTGAAAAACTGTTTTTT
. | TRBJ1-5 | . | TRBV2 | 15 | CASSESGRGYQPQHF | TGTGCCAGCAGTGAATCGGGGAGGGGGTATCAGCCCCAGCATTTT
. | TRBJ2-3 | TRBD2 | TRBV4-2 | 16 | CASSQLAGGQADTQYF | TGTGCCAGCAGCCAACTAGCGGGAGGGCAAGCAGATACGCAGTATTTT
once | TRBJ2-7 | TRBD2 | TRBV27 | 16 | CASSGLGPPFSYEQYF | TGTGCCAGCAGTGGACTAGGCCCCCCCTTTTCCTACGAGCAGTACTTC
. | TRBJ1-5 | . | TRBV2 | 14 | CASSGSTSNQPQHF | TGTGCCAGCAGTGGTTCAACAAGCAATCAGCCCCAGCATTTT
. | TRBJ2-1 | TRBD2 | TRBV15 | 14 | CATSGGGSRYEQFF | TGTGCCACCAGTGGCGGGGGGAGTAGGTATGAGCAGTTCTTC
few | TRBJ1-2 | . | TRBV30 | 13 | CAFPPGGGDGYTF | TGTGCCTTCCCCCCGGGAGGGGGTGATGGCTACACCTTC
. | TRBJ2-1 | . | TRBV9 | 16 | CASSLSGARSYNEQFF | TGTGCCAGCAGCCTTTCGGGAGCGAGATCCTACAATGAGCAGTTCTTC
. | TRBJ1-1 | TRBD1 | TRBV5-4 | 15 | CASLHNRGVDTEAFF | TGTGCCAGCCTACATAACAGGGGCGTGGACACTGAAGCTTTCTTT
. | TRBJ1-1 | TRBD1 | TRBV7-9 | 15 | CASRPGTAMNTEAFF | TGTGCCAGCAGACCAGGGACAGCAATGAACACTGAAGCTTTCTTT
few | TRBJ1-2 | . | TRBV2 | 15 | CASSERAVESYGYTF | TGTGCCAGCAGCGAACGGGCAGTAGAAAGCTATGGCTACACCTTC
once | TRBJ2-6 | . | TRBV18 | 16 | CASSPKEASGANVLTF | TGTGCCAGCTCACCTAAAGAAGCCTCTGGGGCCAACGTCCTGACTTTC
. | TRBJ2-5 | TRBD2 | TRBV7-2 | 15 | CASSSLAGGPETQYF | TGTGCCAGCAGCTCCTTAGCGGGGGGGCCAGAGACCCAGTACTTC
. | TRBJ1-4 | . | TRBV2 | 13 | CASSAGSNEKLFF | TGTGCCAGCAGTGCAGGGTCTAATGAAAAACTGTTTTTT
. | TRBJ1-1 | TRBD1 | TRBV6-6 | 15 | CASSYSGQGYTEAFF | TGTGCCAGCAGTTACTCAGGACAGGGGTACACTGAAGCTTTCTTT
. | TRBJ2-3 | TRBD2 | TRBV11-2 | 12 | CASSDTSVYQYF | TGTGCCAGCAGCGATACTAGCGTGTATCAGTATTTT
. | TRBJ1-2 | TRBD1 | TRBV7-3 | 13 | CASSLTGGYGYTF | TGTGCCAGCAGCTTGACAGGGGGCTATGGCTACACCTTC